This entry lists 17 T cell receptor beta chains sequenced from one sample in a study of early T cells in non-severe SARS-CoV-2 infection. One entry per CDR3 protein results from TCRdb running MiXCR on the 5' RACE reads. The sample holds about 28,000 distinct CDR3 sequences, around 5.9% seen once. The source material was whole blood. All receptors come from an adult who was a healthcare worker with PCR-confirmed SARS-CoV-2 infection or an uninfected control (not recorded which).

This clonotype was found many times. CDR3 sequence (DNA): TGTGCCAGCAGCTTAGTCGCTACCTACGAGCAGTACTTC. Translating gives CASSLVATYEQYF. The rearrangement joins TRBV7-8 to TRBJ2-7; D gene unclear. V was cut by 1 base and J by 2 bases, with 6 bases left in between. Germline-derived CDR1 and CDR2 are SGHVS and FQNEAQ. The CDR3 length is 13 residues.

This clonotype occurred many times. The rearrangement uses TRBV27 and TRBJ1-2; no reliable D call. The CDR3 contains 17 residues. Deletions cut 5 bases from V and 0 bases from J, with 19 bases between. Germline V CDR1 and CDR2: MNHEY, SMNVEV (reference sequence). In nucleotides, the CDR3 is TGTGCCAGCAGTGGTCTCCAAGCAGCCAGGACTAACTATGGCTACACCTTC. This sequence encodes CASSGLQAARTNYGYTF.

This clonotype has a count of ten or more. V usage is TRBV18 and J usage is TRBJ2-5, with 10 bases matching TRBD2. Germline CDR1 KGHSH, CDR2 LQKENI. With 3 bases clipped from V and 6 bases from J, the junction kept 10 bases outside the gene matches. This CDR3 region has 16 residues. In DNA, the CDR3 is TGTGCCAGCTCACCGAAGGAAGCGGGGGGGCGGAAGACCCAGTACTTC. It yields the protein CASSPKEAGGRKTQYF.

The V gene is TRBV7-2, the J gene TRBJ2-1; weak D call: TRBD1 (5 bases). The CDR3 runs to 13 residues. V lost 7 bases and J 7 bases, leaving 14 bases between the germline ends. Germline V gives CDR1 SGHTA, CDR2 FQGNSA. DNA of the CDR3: TGTGCCAGCAACCTCGACAGCTGGAATGAGCAGTTCTTC. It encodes CASNLDSWNEQFF.

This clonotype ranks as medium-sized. In nucleotides, the CDR3 is TGTGCCAGCAGCATCGGACAGGGATGGGGCTACACCTTC. It encodes CASSIGQGWGYTF. The chain employs TRBV7-8 and TRBJ1-2; 8 bases are shared with TRBD1. Germline-derived CDR1 and CDR2 are SGHVS and FQNEAQ. This CDR3 is built from 13 residues. Trimming took 5 bases from V and 8 from J; bases not matched to a gene: 7.

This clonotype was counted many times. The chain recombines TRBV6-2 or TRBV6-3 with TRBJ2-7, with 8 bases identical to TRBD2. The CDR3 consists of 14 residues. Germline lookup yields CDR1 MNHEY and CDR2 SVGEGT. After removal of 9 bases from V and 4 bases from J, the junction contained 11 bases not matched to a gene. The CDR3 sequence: CASRDSGDGYEQYF. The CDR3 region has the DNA TGTGCCAGTCGCGATAGCGGGGACGGGTACGAGCAGTACTTC.

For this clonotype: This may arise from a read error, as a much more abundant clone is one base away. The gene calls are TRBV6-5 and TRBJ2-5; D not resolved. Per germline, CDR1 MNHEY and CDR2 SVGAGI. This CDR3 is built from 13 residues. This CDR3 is CASCYSPGETQYF. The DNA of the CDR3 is TGTGCCAGCTGTTACTCCCCCGGGGAGACCCAGTACTTC.

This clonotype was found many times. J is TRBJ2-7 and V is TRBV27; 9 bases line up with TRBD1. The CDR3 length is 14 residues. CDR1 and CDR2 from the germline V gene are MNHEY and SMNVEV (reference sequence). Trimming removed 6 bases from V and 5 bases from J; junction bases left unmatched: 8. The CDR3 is CASSPQGALNEQYF. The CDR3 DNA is TGTGCCAGCAGCCCACAGGGGGCGCTGAACGAGCAGTACTTC.

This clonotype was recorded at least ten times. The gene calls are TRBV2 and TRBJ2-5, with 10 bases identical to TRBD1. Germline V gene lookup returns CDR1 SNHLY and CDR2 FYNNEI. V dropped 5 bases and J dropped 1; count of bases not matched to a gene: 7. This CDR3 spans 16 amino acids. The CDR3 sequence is CASSHPGQGTQETQYF. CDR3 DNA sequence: TGTGCCAGCAGTCATCCGGGACAGGGGACCCAAGAGACCCAGTACTTC.

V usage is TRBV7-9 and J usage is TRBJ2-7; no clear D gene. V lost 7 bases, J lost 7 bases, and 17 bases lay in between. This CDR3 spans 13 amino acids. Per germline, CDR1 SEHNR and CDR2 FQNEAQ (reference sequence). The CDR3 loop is CASTDTLSGEQYF. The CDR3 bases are TGTGCCAGCACTGACACTTTATCTGGGGAGCAGTACTTC.

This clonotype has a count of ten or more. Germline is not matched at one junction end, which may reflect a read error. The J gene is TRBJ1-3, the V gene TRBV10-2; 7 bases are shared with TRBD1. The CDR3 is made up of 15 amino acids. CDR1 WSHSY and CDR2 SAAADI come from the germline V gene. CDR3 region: CASKSTGDSENTIYF. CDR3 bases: TGCGCCAGCAAGAGTACAGGGGACTCTGAAAACACCATATATTTT.

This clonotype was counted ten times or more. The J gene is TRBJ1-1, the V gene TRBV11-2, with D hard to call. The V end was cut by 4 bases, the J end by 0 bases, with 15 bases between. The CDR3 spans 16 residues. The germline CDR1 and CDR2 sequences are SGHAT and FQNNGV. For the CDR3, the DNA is TGTGCCAGCAGCTCGGACCGGGGAAGGCTGAACACTGAAGCTTTCTTT. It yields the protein CASSSDRGRLNTEAFF.

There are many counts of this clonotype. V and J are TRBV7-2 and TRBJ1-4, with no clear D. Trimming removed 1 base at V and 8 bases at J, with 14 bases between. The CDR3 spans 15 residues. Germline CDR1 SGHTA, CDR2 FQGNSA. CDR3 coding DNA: TGTGCCAGCAGCTTAGGCGGCTCGAGCGTCGAAAAACTGTTTTTT. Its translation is CASSLGGSSVEKLFF.

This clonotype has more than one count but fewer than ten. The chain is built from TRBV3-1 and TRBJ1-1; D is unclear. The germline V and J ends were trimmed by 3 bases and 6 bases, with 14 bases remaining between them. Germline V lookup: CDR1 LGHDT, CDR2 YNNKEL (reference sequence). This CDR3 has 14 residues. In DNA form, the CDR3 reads TGTGCCAGCAGCCAGTCCCGGGTGGTCGCTGAAGCTTTCTTT. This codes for CASSQSRVVAEAFF.

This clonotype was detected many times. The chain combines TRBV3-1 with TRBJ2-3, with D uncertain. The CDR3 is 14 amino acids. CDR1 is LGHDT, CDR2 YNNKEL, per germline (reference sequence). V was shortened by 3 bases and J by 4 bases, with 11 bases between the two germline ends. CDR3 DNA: TGTGCCAGCAGCCATCTAAGCAGGCCAGATACGCAGTATTTT. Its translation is CASSHLSRPDTQYF.

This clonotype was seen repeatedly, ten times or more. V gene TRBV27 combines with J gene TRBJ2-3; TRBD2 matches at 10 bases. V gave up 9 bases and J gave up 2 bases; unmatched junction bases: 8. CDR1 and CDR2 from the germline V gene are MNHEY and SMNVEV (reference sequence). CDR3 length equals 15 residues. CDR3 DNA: TGTGCCAGTCGGACTAGCGGAATCCTCACAGATACGCAGTATTTT. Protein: CASRTSGILTDTQYF.

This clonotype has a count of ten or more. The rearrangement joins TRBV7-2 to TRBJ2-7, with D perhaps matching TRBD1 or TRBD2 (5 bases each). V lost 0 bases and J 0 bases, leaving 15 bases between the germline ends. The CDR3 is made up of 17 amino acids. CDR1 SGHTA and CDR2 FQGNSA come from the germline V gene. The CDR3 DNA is TGTGCCAGCAGCTTAGCTTTCGGGACCCCGAGCTCCTACGAGCAGTACTTC. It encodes CASSLAFGTPSSYEQYF.